Below, one T cell receptor beta chain is given with its context. Its antigen is currently unknown. The data were obtained in a study of cytomegalovirus exposure and HLA in healthy donors. Across the study: Of the donors genotyped, 300 to 500 in all, about 80% fell in the Caucasian-associated ancestry cluster.

The PCR made use of 60 Vbeta and 13 Jbeta primers. Method: immunoSEQ multiplex PCR; TCRdb's copy keeps in-frame clones and lacks some. The data show about 150,000 clones, about 60% seen once. Germline V gene data show CDR1 as SGHTA and CDR2 as FQGNSA. The CDR3 is 16 amino acids. Losses at the gene ends were 4 bases for V and 11 bases for J; bases not matched to a gene: 11. Overall study results and limits: Upon later analysis, HLA-associated TCR beta chains proved more clonally expanded than other, equally common chains.

The clonotype was recovered from an older woman in good health and CMV-seropositive. The chain uses TRBV7-2 and TRBJ2-1; 13 positions match TRBD2. The sequencing sample was made of PBMCs. CDR3 loop: CASSSGTSGKDGKQFF. The CDR3 nucleotides are TGTGCCAGCAGCTCTGGGACTAGCGGGAAAGACGGCAAGCAGTTCTTC.